Shown below are 2 T cell receptor beta chains from a single sample sequenced in a study of OX40 agonist ivuxolimab in advanced cancers. The repertoire was sequenced with immunoSEQ multiplex PCR; TCRdb's copy has only in-frame clones and lacks some. Of around 15,000 clones in the sample, roughly 91% were seen once. Sequenced material: CD4+ or CD8+ T cells sorted from blood, taken in a trial of the OX40 agonist ivuxolimab. All receptors come from an adult with an advanced solid tumor such as melanoma, head and neck, liver or kidney cancer.

V usage is TRBV15 and J usage is TRBJ1-1; no firm D call. The length of the CDR3 is 12 residues. The germline gives CDR1 LNHNV, CDR2 YYDKDF (reference sequence). The V and J ends lost 0 bases and 4 bases respectively, with 3 bases between them. In DNA form, the CDR3 reads TGTGCCACCAGCAGAGATTTCACTGAAGCTTTCTTT. Encoded protein: CATSRDFTEAFF.

The genes are TRBV10-2 and TRBJ2-5; maybe TRBD2 (6 bases). The CDR3 spans 17 residues. Trimming shortened V by 1 base and J by 5 bases, and 20 bases separated the two germline ends. Per germline, CDR1 WSHSY and CDR2 SAAADI. CDR3 residues: CASSELGGLSPGETQYF. In DNA, the CDR3 is TGCGCCAGCAGTGAGTTGGGGGGACTTAGCCCCGGGGAGACCCAGTACTTC.